Following are 17 T cell receptor beta chains from one sample sequenced in a study of cytomegalovirus exposure and HLA in healthy donors. Measured with immunoSEQ multiplex PCR; TCRdb has only the in-frame clones, and not every one. The data show 76,000 or so clones, 90% to 95% seen once. Sequenced: PBMCs. The source is a woman aged 18 to 35 in good health and CMV-seronegative.

The CDR3 sequence is CASSLEVANEQFF. DNA for the CDR3: TGTGCCAGCAGCCTCGAGGTAGCCAATGAGCAGTTCTTC. The chain couples TRBV27 to TRBJ2-1; no firm D call. Germline lookup yields CDR1 MNHEY and CDR2 SMNVEV (reference sequence). This CDR3 region has 13 residues. V was shortened by 6 bases and J by 6 bases, with 12 bases between the two germline ends.

This chain joins TRBV5-3 and TRBJ1-1, with TRBD1 as a possible D gene (5 bases). TRBV5-3 is an ORF, with its function uncertain. The CDR3 sequence is 16 residues long. The V end lost 4 bases, the J end lost 0 bases, and 16 bases lay between the germline ends. The CDR3 loop reads CARSIGVGGMNTEAFF. The CDR3 nucleotides are TGTGCCAGAAGCATAGGGGTCGGTGGGATGAACACTGAAGCTTTCTTT.

V usage is TRBV19 and J usage is TRBJ2-7; the match to TRBD1 covers 8 bases. The V and J ends lost 1 base and 0 bases, in that order; junction bases with no gene match: 2. The CDR3 consists of 15 residues. Germline V CDR1 and CDR2: LNHDA, SQIVND (reference sequence). CDR3 in amino acids: CASSIGQGASYEQYF. The CDR3 DNA sequence: TGTGCCAGTAGTATAGGGCAGGGGGCCTCCTACGAGCAGTACTTC.

The chain joins TRBV5-4 to TRBJ2-5; tentative D call: TRBD1 (6 bases). This CDR3 region has 13 residues. From germline, CDR1 is SGHNT and CDR2 YYREEE (reference sequence). Deletions cut 4 bases from V and 4 bases from J, with 11 bases between. CDR3 in amino acids: CASSHDRLETQYF. CDR3 DNA: TGTGCCAGCAGCCACGACAGGCTAGAGACCCAGTACTTC.

J is TRBJ1-5 and V is TRBV28; 7 bases match TRBD1. This CDR3 spans 16 amino acids. Per germline, CDR1 MDHEN and CDR2 SYDVKM. With V trimmed by 5 bases and J by 3 bases, 10 bases remained unmatched. The DNA of the CDR3 is TGTGCCAGCAGTCCGGGACCCACAGGGGTCAATCAGCCCCAGCATTTT. This gives the protein CASSPGPTGVNQPQHF.

This chain uses TRBV18 with TRBJ1-4; D ambiguous. V was shortened by 8 bases and J by 8 bases, with 18 bases between the two germline ends. CDR3 length equals 14 residues. CDR1 and CDR2 (germline): KGHSH, LQKENI. DNA for the CDR3: TGTGCCAGCCGTGACTCGTCTCAAGTGGAAAAACTGTTTTTT. This sequence encodes CASRDSSQVEKLFF.

V gene TRBV9 combines with J gene TRBJ2-2, with 7 positions matching TRBD2. Germline CDR1 SGDLS, CDR2 YYNGEE. The trim removed 4 bases at V and 4 bases at J, leaving 13 bases unmatched. The CDR3 is made up of 17 amino acids. The CDR3 reads CASSPNPGLAGTGELFF. The CDR3 region has the DNA TGTGCCAGCAGCCCAAACCCAGGGTTAGCGGGCACCGGGGAGCTGTTTTTT.

The table lists this clone with a count of one. The chain uses TRBV23-1 and TRBJ2-2, with 9 bases fitting TRBD2. TRBV23-1 counts as an open reading frame of uncertain function. V trimming: 7 bases; J trimming: 6 bases; junction bases outside the gene matches: 15. This CDR3 comprises 17 residues. The CDR3 reads CASTPLNSGSRAGELFF. Written as DNA, the CDR3 is TGCGCCAGCACTCCACTGAATAGCGGGAGTAGGGCCGGGGAGCTGTTTTTT.

The rearrangement joins TRBV28 to TRBJ2-5; perhaps TRBD2 as D (6 bases). The CDR3 runs to 15 residues. V was pared by 5 bases and J by 7 bases, with 20 bases between. Per germline, CDR1 MDHEN and CDR2 SYDVKM. The CDR3 DNA reads as TGTGCCAGCAGTCATGAGACTAGTCTCCTAGGGACCCAGTACTTC. Amino acids: CASSHETSLLGTQYF.

This chain links TRBV4-1 with TRBJ2-7; D ambiguous. Trimming shortened V by 4 bases and J by 4 bases, and 20 bases separated the two germline ends. The CDR3 is 16 amino acids. Per germline, CDR1 MGHRA and CDR2 YSYEKL. CDR3 in amino acids: CASSPSSLAEPYEQYF. The CDR3 DNA sequence: TGCGCCAGCAGCCCCTCTTCTTTGGCGGAGCCTTACGAGCAGTACTTC.

This chain connects TRBV7-8 to TRBJ2-3, with 9 nucleotides matching TRBD2. This CDR3 comprises 16 residues. Per the germline V gene, CDR1 is SGHVS and CDR2 is FQNEAQ. The ends lost 4 bases at V and 4 bases at J; junction bases unmatched: 9. Here the CDR3 reads CASSSEGLALADTQYF. The CDR3 coding sequence is TGTGCCAGCAGCTCGGAAGGACTAGCGTTGGCAGATACGCAGTATTTT.

The CDR3 sequence: CASSITATGLLNYGYTF. CDR3 bases: TGCGCCAGCAGCATAACAGCGACAGGGCTACTAAACTATGGCTACACCTTC. The chain recombines TRBV5-1 with TRBJ1-2; 7 bases are shared with TRBD1. CDR3 length equals 17 residues. After removal of 4 bases from V and 2 bases from J, the junction contained 14 bases not matched to a gene. Germline V lookup: CDR1 SGHRS, CDR2 YFSETQ.

The chain combines TRBV6-6 with TRBJ1-1, with unresolved D. The CDR3 totals 12 residues. Germline assignment: CDR1 MNHNY and CDR2 SVGAGI (reference sequence). Trimming took off 2 bases at V and 5 bases at J, with 6 bases between the two ends. The CDR3, as DNA: TGTGCCAGCAGTTACGGCGGTACTGAAGCTTTCTTT. Translated: CASSYGGTEAFF.

This chain uses TRBV29-1 with TRBJ2-3; TRBD2 matches at 16 bases. Germline V gene data show CDR1 as SQVTM and CDR2 as ANQGSEA. This CDR3 is built from 18 residues. Trimming took 4 bases from V and 2 from J; bases not matched to a gene: 9. The DNA of the CDR3 is TGCAGCGTTGTCCCCGGGACTAGCGGGAGGGTACTCACAGATACGCAGTATTTT. The encoded protein is CSVVPGTSGRVLTDTQYF.

This sequence joins TRBV19 and TRBJ2-1; D is possibly TRBD1 (5 bases). CDR3 length: 10 amino acids. Germline CDR1 and CDR2: LNHDA and SQIVND (reference sequence). The V end lost 10 bases, the J end lost 4 bases, and 5 bases lay between the germline ends. Written as DNA, the CDR3 is TGTGCCACAGGGTACAATGAGCAGTTCTTC. Encoded protein: CATGYNEQFF.

The rearrangement uses TRBV19 and TRBJ2-5; maybe TRBD1 (5 bases). Looked up from germline, CDR1 is LNHDA and CDR2 is SQIVND (reference sequence). Between the trimmed V and J ends, which lost 3 bases and 3 bases, there was a span of 14 bases. This CDR3 contains 15 residues. CDR3 nucleotide sequence: TGTGCCAGTAGTATGGGTTCGGCAGGGAAAGAGACCCAGTACTTC. Its protein product is CASSMGSAGKETQYF.

The chain is built from TRBV5-6 and TRBJ2-7; TRBD2 matches at 14 bases. V shed 4 bases and J 0 bases; nucleotides not matched to a gene: 0. This CDR3 is built from 15 residues. In germline, CDR1 is SGHDT, CDR2 YYEEEE. Here the CDR3 DNA reads TGTGCCAGCAGCGGGACTAGCGGGAGCTCCTACGAGCAGTACTTC. It encodes CASSGTSGSSYEQYF.